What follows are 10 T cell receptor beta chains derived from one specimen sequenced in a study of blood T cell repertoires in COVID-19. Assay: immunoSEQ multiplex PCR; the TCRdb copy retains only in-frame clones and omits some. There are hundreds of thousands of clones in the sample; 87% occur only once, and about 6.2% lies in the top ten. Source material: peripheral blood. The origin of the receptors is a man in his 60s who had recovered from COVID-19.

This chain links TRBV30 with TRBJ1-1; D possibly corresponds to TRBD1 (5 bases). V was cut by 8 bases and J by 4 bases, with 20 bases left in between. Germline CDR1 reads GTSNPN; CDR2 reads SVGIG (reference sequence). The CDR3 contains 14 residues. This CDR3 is CAQRARWGGTEAFF. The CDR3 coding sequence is TGTGCCCAACGGGCCAGATGGGGGGGCACTGAAGCTTTCTTT.

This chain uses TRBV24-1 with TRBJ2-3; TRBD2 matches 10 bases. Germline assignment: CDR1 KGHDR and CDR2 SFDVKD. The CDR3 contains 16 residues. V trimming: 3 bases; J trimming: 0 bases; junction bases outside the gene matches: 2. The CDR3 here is CATSDPTSGSTDTQYF. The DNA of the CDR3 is TGTGCCACCAGTGATCCGACTAGCGGGAGCACAGATACGCAGTATTTT.

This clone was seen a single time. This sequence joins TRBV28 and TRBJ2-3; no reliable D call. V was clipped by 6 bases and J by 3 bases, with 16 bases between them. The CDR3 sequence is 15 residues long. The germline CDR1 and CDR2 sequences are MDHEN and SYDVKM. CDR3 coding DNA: TGTGCCAGCAGCCCCCCTCTTCCCTCTACAGATACGCAGTATTTT. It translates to CASSPPLPSTDTQYF.

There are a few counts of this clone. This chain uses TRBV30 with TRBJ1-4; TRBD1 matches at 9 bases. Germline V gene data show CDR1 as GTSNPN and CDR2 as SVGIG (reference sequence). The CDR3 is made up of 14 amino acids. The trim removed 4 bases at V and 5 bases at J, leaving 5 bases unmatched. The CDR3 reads CAWNFGTGNEKLFF. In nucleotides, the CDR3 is TGTGCCTGGAATTTCGGGACAGGGAATGAAAAACTGTTTTTT.

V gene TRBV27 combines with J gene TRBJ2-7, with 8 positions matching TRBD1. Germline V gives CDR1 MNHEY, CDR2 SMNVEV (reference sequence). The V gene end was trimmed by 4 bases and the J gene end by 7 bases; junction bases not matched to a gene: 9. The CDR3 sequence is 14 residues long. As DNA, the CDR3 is TGTGCCAGCAGTTCCCAGGGGGCCGTAGGAGAGCAGTACTTC. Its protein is CASSSQGAVGEQYF.

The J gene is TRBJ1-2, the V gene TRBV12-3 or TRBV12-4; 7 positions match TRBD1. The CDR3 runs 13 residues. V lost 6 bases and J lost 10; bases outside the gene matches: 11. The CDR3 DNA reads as TGTGCCAGCAGCTCGGGACAGAGCCACTTCTACACCTTC. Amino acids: CASSSGQSHFYTF.

The CDR3 nucleotides are TGCGCCAGCAGCTTGGGCGGAAAAACCTACGAGCAGTACTTC. This translates into CASSLGGKTYEQYF. The chain couples TRBV5-1 to TRBJ2-7; D is undetermined. This CDR3 spans 14 amino acids. Germline V lookup: CDR1 SGHRS, CDR2 YFSETQ. Trimming left V 0 bases short and J 2 bases short, with 9 bases between. Full variable domain (outside the CDR3, taken from reference TRBV5-1 and TRBJ2-7): KAGVTQTPRYLIKTRGQQVTLSCSPISGHRSVSWYQQTPGQGLQFLFEYFSETQRNKGNFPGRFSGRQFSNSRSEMNVSTLELGDSALYLCASSLGGKTYEQYFGPGTRLTVT.

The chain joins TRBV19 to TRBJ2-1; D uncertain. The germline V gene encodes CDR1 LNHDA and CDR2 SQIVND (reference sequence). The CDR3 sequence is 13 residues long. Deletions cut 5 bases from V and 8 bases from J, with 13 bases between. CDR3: CASSPDSGYEQFF. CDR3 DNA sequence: TGTGCCAGTAGTCCTGACTCCGGTTATGAGCAGTTCTTC.

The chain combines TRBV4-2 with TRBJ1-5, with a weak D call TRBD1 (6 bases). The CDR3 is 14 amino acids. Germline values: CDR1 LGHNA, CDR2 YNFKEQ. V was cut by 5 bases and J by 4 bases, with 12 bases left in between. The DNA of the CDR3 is TGTGCCAGCAGCTTAGGACAGACTAATCAGCCCCAGCATTTT. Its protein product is CASSLGQTNQPQHF.

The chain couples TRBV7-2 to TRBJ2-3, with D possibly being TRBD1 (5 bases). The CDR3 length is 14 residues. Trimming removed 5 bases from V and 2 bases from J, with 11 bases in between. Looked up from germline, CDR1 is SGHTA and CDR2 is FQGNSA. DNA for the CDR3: TGTGCCAGCAGCGAACAGGTTCACACAGATACGCAGTATTTT. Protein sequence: CASSEQVHTDTQYF.